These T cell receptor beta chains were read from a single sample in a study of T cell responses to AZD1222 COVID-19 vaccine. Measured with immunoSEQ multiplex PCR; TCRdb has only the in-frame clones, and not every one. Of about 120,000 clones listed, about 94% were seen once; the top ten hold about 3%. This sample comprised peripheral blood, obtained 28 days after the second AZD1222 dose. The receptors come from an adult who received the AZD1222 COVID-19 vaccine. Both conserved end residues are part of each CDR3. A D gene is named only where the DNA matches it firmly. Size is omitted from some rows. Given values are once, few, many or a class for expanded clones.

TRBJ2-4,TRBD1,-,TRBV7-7,CASSTLSRARRGPKNIQYF,TGTGCCAGCAGCACTCTATCGCGGGCTCGCAGGGGGCCCAAAAACATTCAGTACTTC
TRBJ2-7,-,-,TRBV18,CASSLHREKEQYF,TGTGCCAGCTCACTGCACCGGGAAAAGGAGCAGTACTTC
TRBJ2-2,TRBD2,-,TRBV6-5,CASSYSPAGVPGELFF,TGTGCCAGCAGTTACTCGCCGGCGGGAGTCCCCGGAGAGCTGTTTTTT
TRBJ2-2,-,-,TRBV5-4,CASRWGVSGNTGELFF,TGTGCCAGCAGGTGGGGAGTTAGTGGGAACACCGGGGAGCTGTTTTTT
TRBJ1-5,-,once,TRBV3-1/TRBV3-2,CASSQGRRGSGSNQPQHF,TGTGCCAGCAGCCAAGGACGGAGGGGGTCGGGTAGCAATCAGCCCCAGCATTTT
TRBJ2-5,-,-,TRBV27,CASSPLAGRGKRTEETQYF,TGTGCCAGCAGTCCCCTTGCGGGGCGGGGTAAAAGAACCGAAGAGACCCAGTACTTC
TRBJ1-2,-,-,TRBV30,CAWGRAGYGYTF,TGTGCCTGGGGCAGGGCTGGCTATGGCTACACCTTC
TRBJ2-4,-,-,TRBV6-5,CASSAELKNIQYF,TGTGCCAGCAGCGCGGAACTAAAAAACATTCAGTACTTC
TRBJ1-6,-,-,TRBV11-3,CASSFTNSESSYNSPLHF,TGTGCCAGCAGCTTTACCAACAGCGAAAGCTCCTATAATTCACCCCTCCACTTT
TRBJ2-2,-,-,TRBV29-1,CSVARTANTGELFF,TGCAGCGTTGCCCGGACAGCAAACACCGGGGAGCTGTTTTTT
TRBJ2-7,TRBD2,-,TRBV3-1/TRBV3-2,CASSPQTYGLAGEQYF,TGTGCCAGCAGCCCTCAAACTTACGGACTAGCCGGGGAGCAGTACTTC
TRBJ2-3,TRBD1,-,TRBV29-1,CSVHGDRANTDTQYF,TGCAGCGTCCACGGGGACAGGGCAAACACAGATACGCAGTATTTT
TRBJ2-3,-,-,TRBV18,CASSPSGTSSQYF,TGTGCCAGCTCACCCTCCGGGACAAGTTCGCAGTATTTT
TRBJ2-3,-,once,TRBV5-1,CASSRDSNIGDTQYF,TGCGCCAGCAGCCGCGACAGCAACATTGGAGATACGCAGTATTTT
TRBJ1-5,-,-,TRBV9,CASSPGTLEGNQPQHF,TGTGCCAGCAGCCCCGGGACTTTAGAGGGCAATCAGCCCCAGCATTTT
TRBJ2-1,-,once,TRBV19,CASSILKSGGLFYEQFF,TGTGCCAGTAGTATACTAAAATCTGGTGGGTTGTTTTATGAGCAGTTCTTC
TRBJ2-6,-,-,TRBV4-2,CASSQEIGYSGANVLTF,TGTGCCAGCAGCCAAGAGATCGGTTATTCTGGGGCCAACGTCCTGACTTTC
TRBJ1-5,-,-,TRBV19,CASSIWAGEPNQPQHF,TGTGCCAGTAGTATATGGGCAGGCGAACCAAATCAGCCCCAGCATTTT
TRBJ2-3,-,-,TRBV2,CASSPMTDTQYF,TGTGCCAGCAGTCCCATGACAGATACGCAGTATTTT
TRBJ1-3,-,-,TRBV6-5,CARGSGNTIYF,TGTGCCAGAGGGTCTGGAAACACCATATATTTT
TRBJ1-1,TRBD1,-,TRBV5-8,CASSSPGQGHTEAFF,TGTGCCAGCAGCAGTCCGGGACAGGGGCACACTGAAGCTTTCTTT
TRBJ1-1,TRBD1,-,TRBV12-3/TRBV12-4,CASSRQGNTEAFF,TGTGCCAGCAGCCGACAGGGGAACACTGAAGCTTTCTTT
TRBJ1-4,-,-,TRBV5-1,CASSLLPDLNEKLFF,TGCGCCAGCAGCTTGTTGCCGGACCTCAATGAAAAACTGTTTTTT
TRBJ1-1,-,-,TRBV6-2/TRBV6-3,CASSYPGFTEAFF,TGTGCCAGCAGTTACCCGGGGTTTACTGAAGCTTTCTTT
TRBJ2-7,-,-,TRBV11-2,CASSLGIIRVHEQYF,TGTGCCAGCAGCTTAGGCATAATTCGGGTCCACGAGCAGTACTTC
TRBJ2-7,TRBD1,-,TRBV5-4,CASRSGQGAGYEQYF,TGTGCCAGCAGAAGCGGACAGGGGGCTGGCTACGAGCAGTACTTC
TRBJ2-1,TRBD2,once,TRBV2,CASRTRAGAAYNEQFF,TGTGCCAGCAGGACTCGAGCGGGAGCGGCCTACAATGAGCAGTTCTTC
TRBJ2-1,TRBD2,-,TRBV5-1,CASTEPRTSGGTYNEQFF,TGCGCCAGCACCGAACCCAGGACTAGCGGGGGAACCTACAATGAGCAGTTCTTC
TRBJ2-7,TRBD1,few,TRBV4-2,CASSQGTGSVYEQYF,TGTGCCAGCAGCCAAGGGACAGGGTCGGTTTACGAGCAGTACTTC
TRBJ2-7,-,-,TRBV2,CASARRTATYEQYF,TGTGCCAGCGCCCGAAGGACAGCCACCTACGAGCAGTACTTC
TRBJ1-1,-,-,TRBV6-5,CASIDQGVAFF,TGTGCCAGCATCGACCAGGGAGTAGCTTTCTTT
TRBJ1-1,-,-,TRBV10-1,CASSRDSEAFF,TGCGCCAGCAGCCGAGACAGTGAAGCTTTCTTT
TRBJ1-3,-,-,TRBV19,CASSIVGLQDPGNTIYF,TGTGCCAGTAGTATAGTCGGACTCCAAGACCCTGGAAACACCATATATTTT
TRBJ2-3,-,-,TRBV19,CASSMQLPTDTQYF,TGTGCCAGTAGTATGCAACTTCCCACAGATACGCAGTATTTT
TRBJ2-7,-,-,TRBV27,CASSLTGTLYEQYF,TGTGCCAGCAGTTTAACTGGGACACTATACGAGCAGTACTTC
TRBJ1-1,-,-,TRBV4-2,CASSQDTGLGNTEAFF,TGTGCCAGCAGCCAAGACACGGGACTTGGGAACACTGAAGCTTTCTTT
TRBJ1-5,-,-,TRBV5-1,CASSLGANQPQHF,TGCGCCAGCAGCTTAGGGGCAAATCAGCCCCAGCATTTT
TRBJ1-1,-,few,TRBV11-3,CASSLGGTRNTEAFF,TGTGCCAGCAGCTTAGGAGGGACCAGGAACACTGAAGCTTTCTTT
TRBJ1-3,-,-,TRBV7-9,CASSLAAGAGNTIYF,TGTGCCAGCAGCTTAGCCGCAGGGGCTGGAAACACCATATATTTT
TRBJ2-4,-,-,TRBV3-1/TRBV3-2,CASSREVKNIQYF,TGTGCCAGCAGCCGGGAAGTCAAAAACATTCAGTACTTC
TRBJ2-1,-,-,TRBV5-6,CASSLANAVEQFF,TGTGCCAGCAGCTTGGCCAACGCGGTTGAGCAGTTCTTC
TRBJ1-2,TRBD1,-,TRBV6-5,CASSTGTGYGYTF,TGTGCCAGCAGTACCGGGACAGGCTATGGCTACACCTTC
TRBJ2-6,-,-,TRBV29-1,CSVALGASGANVLTF,TGCAGCGTCGCCTTAGGGGCTTCTGGGGCCAACGTCCTGACTTTC
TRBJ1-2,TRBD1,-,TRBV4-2,CASSQAGQPSYGYTF,TGTGCCAGCAGCCAGGCGGGACAGCCCTCCTATGGCTACACCTTC
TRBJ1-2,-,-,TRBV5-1,CASSLAEGGYTF,TGCGCCAGCAGCTTGGCTGAGGGAGGCTACACCTTC
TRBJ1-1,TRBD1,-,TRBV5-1,CASSMTVTGYREAEAFF,TGCGCCAGCAGTATGACCGTGACAGGGTACCGTGAAGCTGAAGCTTTCTTT
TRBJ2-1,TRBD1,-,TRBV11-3,CASSSTGGSPNEQFF,TGTGCCAGCAGCTCGACAGGGGGCTCCCCCAATGAGCAGTTCTTC
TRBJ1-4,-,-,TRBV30,CAWSKEKLFF,TGTGCCTGGTCGAAAGAAAAACTGTTTTTT
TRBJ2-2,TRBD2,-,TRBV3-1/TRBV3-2,CASSQLSGEVAGELFF,TGTGCCAGCAGCCAACTCAGCGGGGAGGTAGCCGGGGAGCTGTTTTTT